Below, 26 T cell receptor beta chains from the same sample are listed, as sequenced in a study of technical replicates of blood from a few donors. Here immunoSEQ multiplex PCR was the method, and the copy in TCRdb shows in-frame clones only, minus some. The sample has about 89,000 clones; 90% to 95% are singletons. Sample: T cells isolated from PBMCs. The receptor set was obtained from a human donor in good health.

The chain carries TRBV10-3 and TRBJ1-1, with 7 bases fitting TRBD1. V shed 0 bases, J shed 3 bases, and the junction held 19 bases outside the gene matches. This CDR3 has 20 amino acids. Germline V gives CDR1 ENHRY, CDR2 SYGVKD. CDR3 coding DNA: TGTGCCATCAGTGAGTCCCCGATGACAGGAGACAGGGTCCCTGACACTGAAGCTTTCTTT. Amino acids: CAISESPMTGDRVPDTEAFF.

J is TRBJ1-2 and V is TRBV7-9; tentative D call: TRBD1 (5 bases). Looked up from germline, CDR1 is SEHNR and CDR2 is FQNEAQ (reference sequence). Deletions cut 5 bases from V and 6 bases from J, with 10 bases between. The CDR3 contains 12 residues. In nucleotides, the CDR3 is TGTGCCAGCAGCCCCGACAGTAATGGCTACACCTTC. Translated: CASSPDSNGYTF.

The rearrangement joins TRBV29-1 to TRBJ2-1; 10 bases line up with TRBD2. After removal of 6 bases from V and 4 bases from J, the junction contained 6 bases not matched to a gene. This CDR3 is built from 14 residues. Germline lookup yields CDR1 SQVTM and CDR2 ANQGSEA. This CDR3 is CSVLSGGSYNEQFF. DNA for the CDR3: TGCAGCGTCCTTAGCGGGGGGTCATACAATGAGCAGTTCTTC.

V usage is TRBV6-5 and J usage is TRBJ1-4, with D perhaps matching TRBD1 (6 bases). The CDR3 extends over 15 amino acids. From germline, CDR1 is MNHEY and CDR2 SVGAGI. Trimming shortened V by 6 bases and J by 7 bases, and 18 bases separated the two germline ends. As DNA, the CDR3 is TGTGCCAGCAGCCCCGGACAGAAAGGGCCTGAAAAACTGTTTTTT. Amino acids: CASSPGQKGPEKLFF.

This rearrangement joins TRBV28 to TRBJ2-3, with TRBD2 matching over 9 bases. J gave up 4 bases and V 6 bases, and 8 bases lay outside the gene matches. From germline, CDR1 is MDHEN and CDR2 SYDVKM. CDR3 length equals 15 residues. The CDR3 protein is CASSPTSGGSDTQYF. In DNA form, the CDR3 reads TGTGCCAGCAGCCCGACTAGCGGTGGATCAGATACGCAGTATTTT.

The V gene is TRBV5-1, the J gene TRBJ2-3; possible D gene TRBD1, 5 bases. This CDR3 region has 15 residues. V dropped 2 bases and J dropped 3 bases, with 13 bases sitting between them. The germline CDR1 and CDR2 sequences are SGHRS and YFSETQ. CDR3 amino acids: CASSFFGQGTDTQYF. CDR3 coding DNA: TGCGCCAGCAGCTTTTTTGGGCAGGGTACAGATACGCAGTATTTT.

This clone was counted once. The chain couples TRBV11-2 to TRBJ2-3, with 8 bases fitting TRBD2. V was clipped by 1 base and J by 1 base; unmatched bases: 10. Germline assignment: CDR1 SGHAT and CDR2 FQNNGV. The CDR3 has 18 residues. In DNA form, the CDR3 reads TGTGCCAGCAGCTTAGGAGCCTTGGCGGGAGGAGGCACAGATACGCAGTATTTT. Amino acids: CASSLGALAGGGTDTQYF.

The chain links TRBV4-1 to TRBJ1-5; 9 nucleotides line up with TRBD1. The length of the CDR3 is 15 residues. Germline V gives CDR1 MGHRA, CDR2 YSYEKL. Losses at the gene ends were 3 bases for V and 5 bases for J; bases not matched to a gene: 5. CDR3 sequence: CASSHHTGGDQPQHF. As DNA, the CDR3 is TGCGCCAGCAGCCATCATACAGGGGGCGATCAGCCCCAGCATTTT.

The CDR3: CASSRLDRGPYNEQFF. The CDR3 bases are TGTGCCAGCAGCCGCTTGGACAGGGGCCCCTACAATGAGCAGTTCTTC. The chain uses TRBV7-2 and TRBJ2-1, with 9 positions matching TRBD1. J was trimmed by 2 bases and V by 5 bases; bases with no gene match: 7. This CDR3 is 16 amino acids long. The germline V gene encodes CDR1 SGHTA and CDR2 FQGNSA. The full variable domain, completed using reference TRBV7-2 and TRBJ2-1, is GAGVSQSPSNKVTEKGKDVELRCDPISGHTALYWYRQSLGQGLEFLIYFQGNSAPDKSGLPSDRFSAERTGGSVSTLTIQRTQQEDSAVYLCASSRLDRGPYNEQFFGPGTRLTVL.

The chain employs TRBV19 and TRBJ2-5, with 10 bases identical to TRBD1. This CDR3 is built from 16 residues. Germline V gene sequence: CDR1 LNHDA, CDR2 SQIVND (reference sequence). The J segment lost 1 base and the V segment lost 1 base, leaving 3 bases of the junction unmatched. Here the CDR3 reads CASSIGRTGGQETQYF. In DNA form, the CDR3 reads TGTGCCAGTAGTATAGGCCGGACAGGGGGCCAAGAGACCCAGTACTTC.

The CDR3 sequence is CASSLRTRGLFSEQFF. The CDR3 bases are TGTGCCAGCAGCTTAAGGACTAGGGGCCTCTTCAGTGAGCAGTTCTTC. The V gene is TRBV7-9, the J gene TRBJ2-1; 7 bases are a match to TRBD2. With V trimmed by 2 bases and J by 9 bases, 13 bases remained unmatched. CDR1 SEHNR and CDR2 FQNEAQ come from the germline V gene (reference sequence). The CDR3 covers 16 residues.

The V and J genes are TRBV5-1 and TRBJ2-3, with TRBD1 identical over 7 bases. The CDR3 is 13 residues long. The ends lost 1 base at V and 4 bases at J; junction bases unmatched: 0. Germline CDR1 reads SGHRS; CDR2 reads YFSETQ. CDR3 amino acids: CASSLTGADTQYF. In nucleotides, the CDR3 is TGCGCCAGCAGCTTGACAGGGGCAGATACGCAGTATTTT.

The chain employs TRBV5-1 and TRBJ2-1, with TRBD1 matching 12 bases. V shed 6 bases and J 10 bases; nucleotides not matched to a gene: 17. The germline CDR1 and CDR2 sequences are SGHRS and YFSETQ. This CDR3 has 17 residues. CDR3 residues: CASNQIPGQGASLEQFF. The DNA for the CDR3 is TGCGCCAGCAACCAAATTCCGGGACAGGGGGCATCACTGGAGCAGTTCTTC.

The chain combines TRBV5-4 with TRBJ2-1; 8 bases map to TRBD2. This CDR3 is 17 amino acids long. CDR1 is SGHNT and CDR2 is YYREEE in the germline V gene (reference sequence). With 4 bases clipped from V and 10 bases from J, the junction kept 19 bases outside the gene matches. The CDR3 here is CASSPEGGLAGLQEQFF. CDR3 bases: TGTGCCAGCAGCCCCGAGGGAGGATTAGCGGGGTTACAAGAGCAGTTCTTC.

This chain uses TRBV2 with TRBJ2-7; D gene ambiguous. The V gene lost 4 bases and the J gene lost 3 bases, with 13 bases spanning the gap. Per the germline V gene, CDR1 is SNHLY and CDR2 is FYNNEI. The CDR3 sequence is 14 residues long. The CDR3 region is CASSGFRQGYEQYF. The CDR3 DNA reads TGTGCCAGCAGTGGATTTAGACAAGGCTACGAGCAGTACTTC.

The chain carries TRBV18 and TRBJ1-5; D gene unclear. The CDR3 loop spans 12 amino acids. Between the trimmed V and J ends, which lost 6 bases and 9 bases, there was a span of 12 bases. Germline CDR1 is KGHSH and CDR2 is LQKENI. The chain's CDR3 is CASSPYDRPQHF. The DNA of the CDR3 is TGTGCCAGCTCGCCCTATGATCGGCCCCAGCATTTT. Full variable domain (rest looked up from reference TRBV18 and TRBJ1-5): NAGVMQNPRHLVRRRGQEARLRCSPMKGHSHVYWYRQLPEEGLKFMVYLQKENIIDESGMPKERFSAEFPKEGPSILRIQQVVRGDSAAYFCASSPYDRPQHFGDGTRLSIL.

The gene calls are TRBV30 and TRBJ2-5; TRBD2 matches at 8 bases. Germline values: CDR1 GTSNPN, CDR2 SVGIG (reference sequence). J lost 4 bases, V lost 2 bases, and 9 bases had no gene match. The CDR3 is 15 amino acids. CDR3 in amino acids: CAWSKGLGISETQYF. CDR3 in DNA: TGTGCCTGGAGTAAGGGACTAGGGATTTCAGAGACCCAGTACTTC.

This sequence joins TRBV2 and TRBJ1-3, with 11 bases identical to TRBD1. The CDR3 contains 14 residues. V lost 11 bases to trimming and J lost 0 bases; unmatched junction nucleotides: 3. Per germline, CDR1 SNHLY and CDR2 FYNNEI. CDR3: CAGGQGVSGNTIYF. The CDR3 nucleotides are TGTGCCGGGGGACAGGGGGTCTCTGGAAACACCATATATTTT.

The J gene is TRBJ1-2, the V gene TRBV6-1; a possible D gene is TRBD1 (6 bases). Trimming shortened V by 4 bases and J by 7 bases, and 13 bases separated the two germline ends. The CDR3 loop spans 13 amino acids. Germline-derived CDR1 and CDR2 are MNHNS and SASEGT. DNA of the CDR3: TGTGCCAGCAGTGCCCAGAGACAGGCTGGCTACACCTTC. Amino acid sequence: CASSAQRQAGYTF.

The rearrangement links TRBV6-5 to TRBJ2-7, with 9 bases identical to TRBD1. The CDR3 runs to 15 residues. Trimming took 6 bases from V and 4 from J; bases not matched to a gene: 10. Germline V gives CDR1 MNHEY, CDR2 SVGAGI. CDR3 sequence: CASRRARDREYEQYF. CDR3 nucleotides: TGTGCCAGCAGGCGCGCCCGGGACAGGGAATACGAGCAGTACTTC.

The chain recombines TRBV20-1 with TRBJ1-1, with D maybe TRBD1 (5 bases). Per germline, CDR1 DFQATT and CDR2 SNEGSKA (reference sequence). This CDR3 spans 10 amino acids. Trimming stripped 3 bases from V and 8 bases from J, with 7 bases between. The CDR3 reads CSARGPEAFF. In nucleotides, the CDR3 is TGCAGTGCTAGGGGGCCGGAAGCTTTCTTT.

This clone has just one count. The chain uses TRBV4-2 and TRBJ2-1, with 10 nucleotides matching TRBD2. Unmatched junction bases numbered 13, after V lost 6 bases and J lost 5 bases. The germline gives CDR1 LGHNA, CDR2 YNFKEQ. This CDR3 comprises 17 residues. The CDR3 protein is CASRPIAGGSLDNEQFF. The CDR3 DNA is TGTGCCAGCAGACCCATAGCGGGAGGAAGTCTCGACAATGAGCAGTTCTTC.

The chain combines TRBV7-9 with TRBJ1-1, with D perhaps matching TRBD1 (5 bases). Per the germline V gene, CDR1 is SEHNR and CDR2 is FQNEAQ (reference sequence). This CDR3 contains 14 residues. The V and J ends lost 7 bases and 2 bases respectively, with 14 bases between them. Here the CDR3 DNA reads TGTGCCAGCACCCGGCCGCAGGGTAACACTGAAGCTTTCTTT. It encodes CASTRPQGNTEAFF.

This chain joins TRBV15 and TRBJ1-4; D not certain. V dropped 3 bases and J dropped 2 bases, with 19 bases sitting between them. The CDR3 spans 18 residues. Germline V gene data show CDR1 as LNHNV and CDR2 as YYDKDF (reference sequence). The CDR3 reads CATSRSPPSSGTNEKLFF. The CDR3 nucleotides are TGTGCCACCAGCAGGAGTCCCCCTTCATCGGGGACTAATGAAAAACTGTTTTTT.

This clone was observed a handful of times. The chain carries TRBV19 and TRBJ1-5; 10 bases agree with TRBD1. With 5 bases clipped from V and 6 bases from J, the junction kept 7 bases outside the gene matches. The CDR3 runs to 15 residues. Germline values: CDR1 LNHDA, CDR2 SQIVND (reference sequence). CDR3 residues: CASSATGGSSQPQHF. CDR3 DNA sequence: TGTGCCAGTAGTGCGACAGGGGGCAGTTCTCAGCCCCAGCATTTT.

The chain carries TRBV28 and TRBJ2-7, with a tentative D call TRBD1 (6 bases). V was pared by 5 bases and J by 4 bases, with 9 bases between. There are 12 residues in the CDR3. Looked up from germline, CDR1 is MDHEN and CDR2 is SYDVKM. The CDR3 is CASSLQGYEQYF. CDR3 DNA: TGTGCCAGCAGTCTACAGGGTTACGAGCAGTACTTC.